The 27 T cell receptor beta chains below were found in one sample sequenced in a study of identical twins. TCRdb re-analysed the 5' RACE reads in MiXCR, keeping a single row per CDR3 protein. The sample records 510,000 or so distinct CDR3 sequences, over 12% being singletons. These records were also assigned to another study, of yellow fever vaccine responses in identical twins.

The sequenced material came from CD4+ T cells sorted from blood. Every receptor here comes from a woman between 18 and 30 years old in good health.

V usage is TRBV4-1 and J usage is TRBJ2-4; D remains ambiguous. The V and J ends lost 0 bases and 0 bases respectively, with 12 bases between them. CDR1 is MGHRA, CDR2 YSYEKL, per germline. The CDR3 length is 17 residues. CDR3 in amino acids: CASSQEMKPLAKNIQYF. CDR3 coding DNA: TGCGCCAGCAGCCAAGAAATGAAACCGCTAGCCAAAAACATTCAGTACTTC.

This clonotype has just a few counts. The chain couples TRBV3-1 to TRBJ2-3; 12 bases line up with TRBD2. Germline loops: CDR1 LGHDT, CDR2 YNNKEL (reference sequence). The junction had 5 bases not matched to a gene; V was cut back by 3 bases and J by 4 bases. This CDR3 is 16 amino acids long. The DNA of the CDR3 is TGTGCCAGCAGCCAGCGACTAGCGGGGGTCTCAGATACGCAGTATTTT. This encodes CASSQRLAGVSDTQYF.

The table lists this clonotype with a few counts. The J gene is TRBJ1-5, the V gene TRBV6-5; D is perhaps TRBD1 (6 bases). Trimming shortened V by 1 base and J by 1 base, and 11 bases separated the two germline ends. Per germline, CDR1 MNHEY and CDR2 SVGAGI. The CDR3 has 16 amino acids. This CDR3 reads CASSYYLGASNQPQHF. CDR3 bases: TGTGCCAGCAGTTACTATCTGGGGGCGAGCAATCAGCCCCAGCATTTT.

This chain links TRBV29-1 with TRBJ2-3, with TRBD1 identical over 7 bases. The germline V gene has CDR1 SQVTM and CDR2 ANQGSEA. Trimming took 2 bases from V and 4 from J; bases not matched to a gene: 3. The CDR3 runs to 13 residues. The CDR3 protein is CSVERDSADTQYF. The CDR3 DNA is TGCAGCGTTGAACGGGACAGCGCAGATACGCAGTATTTT.

This clonotype was found a few times. This chain connects TRBV15 to TRBJ2-5, with 12 bases aligning to TRBD2. Per the germline V gene, CDR1 is LNHNV and CDR2 is YYDKDF (reference sequence). The CDR3 contains 18 residues. V lost 0 bases to trimming and J lost 4 bases; unmatched junction nucleotides: 9. The CDR3 coding sequence is TGTGCCACCAGCAGAGATCGGCTAGCGGGAGGGAGGGGAGAGACCCAGTACTTC. Translated: CATSRDRLAGGRGETQYF.

The rearrangement links TRBV5-1 to TRBJ2-7; weak D call: TRBD1 (6 bases). Between the trimmed V and J ends, which lost 4 bases and 0 bases, there was a span of 11 bases. This CDR3 spans 14 amino acids. From germline, CDR1 is SGHRS and CDR2 YFSETQ. The CDR3 reads CASSQGTISYEQYF. Written as DNA, the CDR3 is TGCGCCAGCAGCCAAGGGACAATCTCCTACGAGCAGTACTTC.

This chain connects TRBV5-6 to TRBJ2-5, with 9 bases matching TRBD2. Germline V gives CDR1 SGHDT, CDR2 YYEEEE. This CDR3 contains 14 residues. With V trimmed by 1 base and J by 5 bases, 3 bases remained unmatched. CDR3 sequence reads: CASSLKAGGETQYF. The CDR3 nucleotides read TGTGCCAGCAGCTTGAAGGCGGGGGGGGAGACCCAGTACTTC.

This sequence joins TRBV6-1 and TRBJ2-5; D gene unclear. V dropped 0 bases and J dropped 1 base, with 9 bases sitting between them. The germline gives CDR1 MNHNS, CDR2 SASEGT. The CDR3 has 15 amino acids. This CDR3 is CASSEAGMVQETQYF. In nucleotides, the CDR3 is TGTGCCAGCAGTGAAGCGGGGATGGTCCAAGAGACCCAGTACTTC.

The DNA of the CDR3 is TGTGCCATCAGTGAGATGCAGATTACTACAGATACGCAGTATTTT. This codes for CAISEMQITTDTQYF. The J gene is TRBJ2-3, the V gene TRBV10-3, with no clear D. The CDR3 has 15 amino acids. Germline V gene data show CDR1 as ENHRY and CDR2 as SYGVKD. V was shortened by 2 bases and J by 3 bases, with 12 bases between the two germline ends.

This clonotype occurred a few times. The CDR3 DNA reads TGTGCCAGCAGCCCCGGGGGGCCAAGTTCACCCCTCCACTTT. As protein: CASSPGGPSSPLHF. The chain employs TRBV3-1 and TRBJ1-6, with D possibly matching TRBD1 (6 bases). This CDR3 has 14 amino acids. Per germline, CDR1 LGHDT and CDR2 YNNKEL (reference sequence). V lost 4 bases and J 9 bases, leaving 13 bases between the germline ends.

This chain joins TRBV18 and TRBJ1-1; D unresolved. The germline CDR1 and CDR2 sequences are KGHSH and LQKENI. Trimming removed 5 bases at V and 3 bases at J, with 16 bases between. The CDR3 has 15 residues. CDR3: CASSSLDGKDTEAFF. CDR3 sequence (DNA): TGTGCCAGCTCATCTTTAGACGGGAAGGACACTGAAGCTTTCTTT.

The chain uses TRBV12-3 or TRBV12-4 and TRBJ2-7; D could derive from TRBD1 or TRBD2 (6 bases each). The CDR3 is 11 residues long. V lost 5 bases to trimming and J lost 8 bases, with 10 bases between them. The chain's CDR3 is CASSPGDKQYV. The DNA of the CDR3 is TGTGCCAGCAGTCCGGGGGACAAGCAGTACGTC.

This clonotype was observed a handful of times. The chain carries TRBV6-5 and TRBJ1-5; TRBD1 might be the D (5 bases). V was shortened by 3 bases and J by 8 bases, with 14 bases between the two germline ends. The germline V gene has CDR1 MNHEY and CDR2 SVGAGI. CDR3 length: 14 amino acids. In DNA form, the CDR3 reads TGTGCCAGCAGTTATGGACACCCCGGGGAGCCCCAGCATTTT. Encoded protein: CASSYGHPGEPQHF.

V usage is TRBV11-2 and J usage is TRBJ2-5; the D is unclear. The CDR3 covers 13 residues. V lost 3 bases and J lost 4, with 9 bases in between. Germline CDR1 SGHAT, CDR2 FQNNGV. The CDR3 region has the DNA TGTGCCAGCAGCTTTCGGACGGGAGAGACCCAGTACTTC. Translating gives CASSFRTGETQYF.

This clonotype has only a few counts. This rearrangement joins TRBV24-1 to TRBJ2-5; D gene unclear. The V gene lost 4 bases and the J gene lost 2 bases, with 10 bases spanning the gap. The germline gives CDR1 KGHDR, CDR2 SFDVKD. The CDR3 is 14 amino acids. The CDR3 DNA reads TGTGCCACCAGTGACCGTGACAAACAAGAGACCCAGTACTTC. It codes for CATSDRDKQETQYF.

This clonotype was detected only a few times. The J gene is TRBJ2-1, the V gene TRBV12-3 or TRBV12-4; D perhaps matches TRBD2 (6 bases). V was pared by 2 bases and J by 8 bases, with 10 bases between. The CDR3 is made up of 13 amino acids. CDR3 DNA: TGTGCCAGCAGTTTACGGAGGGGTCATGAGCAGTTCTTC. Its protein product is CASSLRRGHEQFF.

The rearrangement links TRBV3-1 to TRBJ2-2; 7 bases line up with TRBD2. CDR3 length: 14 amino acids. The V segment lost 2 bases and the J segment 6 bases; nucleotides outside the gene matches: 3. Per germline, CDR1 LGHDT and CDR2 YNNKEL (reference sequence). As DNA, the CDR3 is TGTGCCAGCAGCCAAAGCGGGGAAGCCGGGGAGCTGTTTTTT. This codes for CASSQSGEAGELFF.

The chain is built from TRBV10-3 and TRBJ2-1; the D gene is possibly TRBD2 (6 bases). The CDR3 length is 14 residues. V lost 2 bases and J lost 6, with 11 bases in between. Per germline, CDR1 ENHRY and CDR2 SYGVKD. The CDR3 is CAISEPGRPNEQFF. The CDR3 DNA reads TGTGCCATCAGTGAGCCAGGGAGGCCCAATGAGCAGTTCTTC.

The sample holds a few counts of this clonotype. The chain uses TRBV5-1 and TRBJ1-6, with D perhaps matching TRBD1 (5 bases). Trimming took 4 bases from V and 8 from J, leaving 16 bases between them. The CDR3 consists of 15 residues. Looked up from germline, CDR1 is SGHRS and CDR2 is YFSETQ. The CDR3 sequence: CASSLAGQAYSPLHF. DNA of the CDR3: TGCGCCAGCAGCCTTGCTGGACAAGCTTATTCACCCCTCCACTTT.

The CDR3 region has the DNA TGTGCCACCAACGAGGGGGGGGGGACAGATACGCAGTATTTT. The encoded protein is CATNEGGGTDTQYF. The chain recombines TRBV10-3 with TRBJ2-3, with TRBD2 as a possible D gene (7 bases). The CDR3 loop spans 14 amino acids. The V and J ends lost 10 bases and 3 bases respectively, with 17 bases between them. Germline CDR1 is ENHRY and CDR2 is SYGVKD.

This chain uses TRBV20-1 with TRBJ2-7; D is unclear. Germline CDR1 is DFQATT and CDR2 is SNEGSKA (reference sequence). V was pared by 4 bases and J by 3 bases, with 22 bases between. CDR3 length: 16 amino acids. In DNA, the CDR3 is TGCAGTGCTATCCCCGGTGGCCCCACCCTTCTCTACGAGCAGTACTTC. This translates into CSAIPGGPTLLYEQYF.

This clonotype was observed a few times. The V and J genes are TRBV20-1 and TRBJ1-1; D is possibly TRBD1 (5 bases). V lost 6 bases to trimming and J lost 6 bases, with 8 bases between them. Germline CDR1 reads DFQATT; CDR2 reads SNEGSKA (reference sequence). This CDR3 region has 10 residues. DNA for the CDR3: TGCAGTGCGAGCAGGGCTGAAGCTTTCTTT. This translates into CSASRAEAFF.

V usage is TRBV28 and J usage is TRBJ2-1, with 10 bases aligning to TRBD1. The germline V gene encodes CDR1 MDHEN and CDR2 SYDVKM. This CDR3 has 15 amino acids. After removal of 0 bases from V and 7 bases from J, the junction contained 3 bases not matched to a gene. CDR3 region: CASSLWQDRGNEQFF. CDR3 coding DNA: TGTGCCAGCAGTTTATGGCAGGACAGGGGGAATGAGCAGTTCTTC.

At least ten counts were recorded for this clonotype. One junction end disagrees with the germline gene, perhaps due to a read error. The J gene is TRBJ2-3, the V gene TRBV29-1; 8 positions agree with TRBD2. The CDR3 sequence is 15 residues long. The germline CDR1 and CDR2 sequences are SQVTM and ANQGSEA. Here the CDR3 DNA reads TGCAGCGTCGAAGGCGGGAGGACCCTCACAGATACGCAGTATTTT. This gives the protein CSVEGGRTLTDTQYF.

Only a few counts were recorded for this clonotype. The V and J genes are TRBV6-5 and TRBJ1-3; TRBD1 is a possible D gene (6 bases). Germline lookup yields CDR1 MNHEY and CDR2 SVGAGI. V lost 0 bases and J 2 bases, leaving 14 bases between the germline ends. The CDR3 length is 17 residues. CDR3 region: CASSYSSHRTAGNTIYF. DNA for the CDR3: TGTGCCAGCAGTTACTCGAGCCACAGGACAGCTGGAAACACCATATATTTT.

In this sample, this clonotype turned up a few times. The chain employs TRBV20-1 and TRBJ1-1, with 7 bases aligning to TRBD1. The CDR3 is 14 amino acids. Per germline, CDR1 DFQATT and CDR2 SNEGSKA (reference sequence). V lost 7 bases and J lost 4; bases outside the gene matches: 12. DNA for the CDR3: TGCAGTGTCGGGACAGATCATAGAAGCACTGAAGCTTTCTTT. This codes for CSVGTDHRSTEAFF.

The chain combines TRBV6-5 with TRBJ1-5; a possible D gene is TRBD1 (5 bases). CDR3 length equals 17 residues. V gave up 3 bases and J gave up 1 base, with 16 bases separating them. Germline loops: CDR1 MNHEY, CDR2 SVGAGI. CDR3 loop: CASSYPQAEWSNQPQHF. In DNA form, the CDR3 reads TGTGCCAGCAGTTATCCACAGGCGGAGTGGAGCAATCAGCCCCAGCATTTT.